This T cell receptor beta chain emerged from a study of cytomegalovirus exposure and HLA in healthy donors. Donors consisted of healthy bone marrow donors. About this clone: The antigen is undetermined.

Germline V gives CDR1 SNHLY, CDR2 FYNNEI. V trimming: 11 bases; J trimming: 4 bases; junction bases outside the gene matches: 10. This CDR3 has 14 residues. Study outcomes and limitations: It was only CMV serostatus that was available as immune exposure information. The authors judged a highly shared variant cluster likely a sequencing artifact. In vitro, three CMV-associated chains proved specific for CMV antigens.

The PCR made use of 60 Vbeta and 13 Jbeta primers. Assay used: immunoSEQ multiplex PCR; TCRdb lists only in-frame clones, some missing. The table has roughly 180,000 clones, roughly 80% seen once. The receptor was derived from a woman in her 50s in good health and CMV-seropositive. The chain recombines TRBV2 with TRBJ1-4, with 7 bases matching TRBD1. The sequenced sample consisted of PBMCs. The CDR3 is CASCRQGLNEKLFF. The CDR3 bases are TGTGCCTCCTGCCGACAGGGACTTAATGAAAAACTGTTTTTT.